These 27 T cell receptor beta chains share one sample of origin, sequenced in a study of cytomegalovirus exposure and HLA in healthy donors. This table comes from immunoSEQ multiplex PCR, and its TCRdb copy is limited to in-frame clones, with some not included. The table shows 110,000 to 150,000 clones, with approximately 89% occurring only once. Material: PBMCs. Every receptor here comes from a man in his late teens or twenties in good health and CMV-seronegative.

This clone occurred once. J is TRBJ2-1 and V is TRBV19, with a tentative D call TRBD1 (5 bases). The V and J ends lost 3 bases and 3 bases respectively, with 9 bases between them. Germline V gives CDR1 LNHDA, CDR2 SQIVND (reference sequence). The CDR3 sequence is 14 residues long. The CDR3 bases are TGTGCCAGTAGTATGCAGGGCGGCTACAATGAGCAGTTCTTC. Amino acid sequence: CASSMQGGYNEQFF.

The V gene is TRBV19, the J gene TRBJ2-7; TRBD2 is a possible D gene (6 bases). Trimming removed 4 bases from V and 2 bases from J, with 12 bases in between. Germline CDR1 is LNHDA and CDR2 is SQIVND (reference sequence). This CDR3 is built from 14 residues. This CDR3 is CASSRGTGAYEQYV. In nucleotides, the CDR3 is TGTGCCAGTAGTAGGGGGACTGGAGCCTACGAGCAGTACGTC.

This chain links TRBV7-7 with TRBJ2-2; 9 bases align to TRBD2. Looked up from germline, CDR1 is SSHAT and CDR2 is FNYEAQ (reference sequence). Trimming at V came to 5 bases and at J to 3 bases, leaving 4 bases not matched to a gene. The CDR3 is made up of 15 amino acids. CDR3 protein: CASSAIAGDTGELFF. DNA of the CDR3: TGTGCCAGCAGCGCCATAGCGGGAGACACCGGGGAGCTGTTTTTT.

This clone occurred once. This chain connects TRBV5-1 to TRBJ1-6; possibly TRBD1 for D (5 bases). With 4 bases removed from V and 9 bases from J, the gap between germline ends came to 20 bases. Germline CDR1 is SGHRS and CDR2 is YFSETQ. CDR3 length: 16 residues. Here the CDR3 reads CASSPLSGEGTSPLHF. CDR3 coding DNA: TGCGCCAGCAGCCCTCTTTCGGGGGAGGGGACTTCACCCCTCCACTTT.

The chain links TRBV19 to TRBJ1-4; tentative D call: TRBD1 (6 bases). There are 15 residues in the CDR3. Germline CDR1 reads LNHDA; CDR2 reads SQIVND (reference sequence). V dropped 6 bases and J dropped 0 bases, with 11 bases sitting between them. CDR3 sequence reads: CASRDRPATNEKLFF. CDR3 coding DNA: TGTGCCAGTAGGGACAGACCGGCAACTAATGAAAAACTGTTTTTT.

The CDR3 protein is CASSSLQGSGNTIYF. DNA of the CDR3: TGTGCCAGCAGTTCATTACAGGGGTCTGGAAACACCATATATTTT. The gene calls are TRBV27 and TRBJ1-3, with 7 bases fitting TRBD1. The germline gives CDR1 MNHEY, CDR2 SMNVEV (reference sequence). This CDR3 comprises 15 residues. Germline trimming cut 4 bases from V and 1 base from J; bases unmatched to any gene: 4.

The rearrangement links TRBV9 to TRBJ2-5; 7 bases map to TRBD2. Germline V gives CDR1 SGDLS, CDR2 YYNGEE. The V and J ends lost 2 bases and 6 bases, in that order; junction bases with no gene match: 4. This CDR3 comprises 13 residues. The CDR3 DNA follows: TGTGCCAGCAGCGTTACTAGCGACCAGACCCAGTACTTC. Protein sequence: CASSVTSDQTQYF.

The CDR3 DNA reads TGCGCCAGCAGTCAATGGGACAGGGTGTACGAGCAGTACGTC. Its protein is CASSQWDRVYEQYV. The chain combines TRBV23-1 with TRBJ2-7, with 9 bases matching TRBD1. TRBV23-1 is assigned to the ORF class and has an uncertain function. V was clipped by 1 base and J by 4 bases; unmatched bases: 2. The CDR3 consists of 14 residues.

V gene TRBV6-5 combines with J gene TRBJ2-1; D remains ambiguous. Germline loops: CDR1 MNHEY, CDR2 SVGAGI. The CDR3 spans 14 residues. Trimming left V 7 bases short and J 1 base short, with 11 bases between. CDR3 nucleotide sequence: TGTGCCAGCAAGTACGGTGGTTCCTACAATGAGCAGTTCTTC. Amino acid sequence: CASKYGGSYNEQFF.

The rearrangement joins TRBV18 to TRBJ1-1; 8 positions agree with TRBD1. V shed 6 bases, J shed 11 bases, and the junction held 26 bases outside the gene matches. The CDR3 is 18 amino acids. The V gene's germline CDR1 is KGHSH and CDR2 LQKENI. For the CDR3, the DNA is TGTGCCAGCTCCATGCCAGATCCGGCCTACAGGGGGAGAGCCAGGGCTTTCTTT. Its protein product is CASSMPDPAYRGRARAFF. The variable domain in full, with the rest retrieved from reference TRBV18 and TRBJ1-1, is NAGVMQNPRHLVRRRGQEARLRCSPMKGHSHVYWYRQLPEEGLKFMVYLQKENIIDESGMPKERFSAEFPKEGPSILRIQQVVRGDSAAYFCASSMPDPAYRGRARAFFGQGTRLTVV.

This clone was detected only once. The chain has TRBV5-1 and TRBJ2-1, with 9 positions matching TRBD1. J was trimmed by 8 bases and V by 2 bases; bases with no gene match: 11. CDR3 length: 16 amino acids. CDR1 and CDR2 from the germline V gene are SGHRS and YFSETQ. The CDR3 is CASSFVGQGTGDEQFF. The CDR3 DNA is TGCGCCAGCAGCTTTGTGGGACAGGGAACCGGGGATGAGCAGTTCTTC.

The chain is built from TRBV6-5 and TRBJ2-7; D is perhaps TRBD2 (6 bases). The CDR3 runs to 15 residues. Germline CDR1 MNHEY, CDR2 SVGAGI. The germline V and J ends were trimmed by 0 bases and 4 bases, with 13 bases remaining between them. The DNA of the CDR3 is TGTGCCAGCAGTTACTCTGACCGGGACTTGTACGAGCAGTACGTC. Residues: CASSYSDRDLYEQYV.

The genes are TRBV27 and TRBJ2-7, with a weak D call TRBD1 (6 bases). The V gene lost 5 bases and the J gene lost 2 bases, with 13 bases spanning the gap. Per germline, CDR1 MNHEY and CDR2 SMNVEV (reference sequence). CDR3 size: 14 residues. CDR3 sequence: CASSPTTGTYEQYF. CDR3 coding DNA: TGTGCCAGCAGTCCGACGACAGGTACCTACGAGCAGTACTTC.

This rearrangement joins TRBV18 to TRBJ2-1; possibly TRBD1 for D (5 bases). Germline CDR1 KGHSH, CDR2 LQKENI. This CDR3 has 13 amino acids. Trimming took 4 bases from V and 4 from J, leaving 8 bases between them. CDR3 bases: TGTGCCAGCTCACAGACAGCGTACAATGAGCAGTTCTTC. The encoded protein is CASSQTAYNEQFF.

The J gene is TRBJ1-1, the V gene TRBV6-1; 8 bases align to TRBD1. The CDR3 has 13 residues. With V trimmed by 5 bases and J by 4 bases, 3 bases remained unmatched. Germline CDR1 reads MNHNS; CDR2 reads SASEGT. The CDR3 sequence is CASSQTGGTEAFF. CDR3 coding DNA: TGTGCCAGCAGTCAAACAGGGGGCACTGAAGCTTTCTTT.

This sequence joins TRBV30 and TRBJ1-2, with D perhaps TRBD1 (6 bases). The germline V and J ends were trimmed by 0 bases and 8 bases, with 19 bases remaining between them. This CDR3 has 15 residues. Germline CDR1 GTSNPN, CDR2 SVGIG (reference sequence). DNA of the CDR3: TGTGCCTGGAGTGTTCGCCGGACAGCCTTAATGGGCTACACCTTC. It translates to CAWSVRRTALMGYTF. Based on the CDR3 plus reference TRBV30 and TRBJ1-2, the full variable domain is SQTIHQWPATLVQPVGSPLSLECTVEGTSNPNLYWYRQAAGRGLQLLFYSVGIGQISSEVPQNLSASRPQDRQFILSSKKLLLSDSGFYLCAWSVRRTALMGYTFGSGTRLTVV.

The chain employs TRBV28 and TRBJ1-2; no reliable D call. Trimming took off 4 bases at V and 0 bases at J, with 9 bases between the two ends. CDR3 size: 14 residues. Germline V gives CDR1 MDHEN, CDR2 SYDVKM. CDR3 DNA sequence: TGTGCCAGCAGTTCCAATACAGCTAACTATGGCTACACCTTC. This codes for CASSSNTANYGYTF.

V gene TRBV25-1 combines with J gene TRBJ1-1, with TRBD1 matching 8 bases. CDR1 is MGHDK and CDR2 is SYGVNS in the germline V gene. The CDR3 runs to 17 residues. V lost 4 bases and J lost 0; bases outside the gene matches: 10. The CDR3 nucleotides are TGTGCCAGCAGTGGCCGACGGACAGGGCCTATGAACACTGAAGCTTTCTTT. Protein product: CASSGRRTGPMNTEAFF.

In this sample, this clone turned up once. This rearrangement joins TRBV5-6 to TRBJ2-2; possibly TRBD1 for D (6 bases). CDR3 length equals 16 residues. V lost 3 bases, J lost 3 bases, and 15 bases lay in between. Germline CDR1 reads SGHDT; CDR2 reads YYEEEE. The DNA of the CDR3 is TGTGCCAGCAGCTCGGTGGACAGCGCTTACACCGGGGAGCTGTTTTTT. Translation: CASSSVDSAYTGELFF. Together with reference TRBV5-6 and TRBJ2-2, the CDR3 gives the full variable domain: DAGVTQSPTHLIKTRGQQVTLRCSPKSGHDTVSWYQQALGQGPQFIFQYYEEEERQRGNFPDRFSGHQFPNYSSELNVNALLLGDSALYLCASSSVDSAYTGELFFGEGSRLTVL.

The DNA of the CDR3 is TGCGCCAGCAGCTTGGCGACAGGGGGCTTGTACAATGAGCAGTTCTTC. This encodes CASSLATGGLYNEQFF. The chain joins TRBV5-1 to TRBJ2-1, with 10 bases fitting TRBD1. There are 16 residues in the CDR3. V shed 0 bases and J 4 bases; nucleotides not matched to a gene: 4. The V gene's germline CDR1 is SGHRS and CDR2 YFSETQ.

V usage is TRBV2 and J usage is TRBJ1-5; 10 nucleotides agree with TRBD1. With V trimmed by 6 bases and J by 5 bases, 4 bases remained unmatched. This CDR3 is 14 amino acids long. Germline V lookup: CDR1 SNHLY, CDR2 FYNNEI. CDR3 coding DNA: TGTGCCAGCAGACGGGACAGGGGATATCAGCCCCAGCATTTT. Its translation is CASRRDRGYQPQHF.

This chain joins TRBV4-1 and TRBJ1-4; unclear D gene. Looked up from germline, CDR1 is MGHRA and CDR2 is YSYEKL. The ends were cut back, 0 bases at V and 5 bases at J, with 13 bases in the middle. CDR3 length: 16 residues. CDR3 residues: CASSQEVTEMNEKLFF. The DNA of the CDR3 is TGCGCCAGCAGCCAAGAGGTCACAGAAATGAATGAAAAACTGTTTTTT.

The chain joins TRBV9 to TRBJ1-3; D may be TRBD1 (5 bases). CDR1 and CDR2 from the germline V gene are SGDLS and YYNGEE. The V end was cut by 0 bases, the J end by 0 bases, with 7 bases between. The CDR3 is 15 amino acids. CDR3 nucleotides: TGTGCCAGCAGCGTAGACACAGGCTCTGGAAACACCATATATTTT. Protein sequence: CASSVDTGSGNTIYF.

This sequence joins TRBV30 and TRBJ2-4, with 12 bases lining up with TRBD2. J lost 6 bases, V lost 0 bases, and 9 bases had no gene match. CDR3 length: 17 residues. Germline CDR1 and CDR2: GTSNPN and SVGIG (reference sequence). CDR3 DNA sequence: TGTGCCTGGAGTGTGGCTAGCGGGAGGGTGAGGCCAAACATTCAGTACTTC. Amino acid sequence: CAWSVASGRVRPNIQYF.

The chain is built from TRBV7-2 and TRBJ2-1; D might be TRBD2 (5 bases). Trimming stripped 1 base from V and 3 bases from J, with 7 bases between. CDR1 is SGHTA and CDR2 is FQGNSA in the germline V gene. There are 14 residues in the CDR3. The CDR3 spells CASSLDRDYNEQFF. The CDR3 DNA sequence: TGTGCCAGCAGCTTAGACCGGGACTACAATGAGCAGTTCTTC.

This clone was seen only a few times. The chain combines TRBV4-2 with TRBJ2-7, with 13 positions matching TRBD2. The junction had 2 bases not matched to a gene; V was cut back by 3 bases and J by 3 bases. The CDR3 spans 15 residues. Germline CDR1 and CDR2: LGHNA and YNFKEQ. The CDR3 nucleotides are TGTGCCAGCAGCCACAGGACTAGCGGGGGCTACGAGCAGTACGTC. This gives the protein CASSHRTSGGYEQYV.

The chain employs TRBV15 and TRBJ2-5; the match to TRBD2 covers 11 bases. V shed 2 bases and J 4 bases; nucleotides not matched to a gene: 3. CDR3 length: 15 residues. From germline, CDR1 is LNHNV and CDR2 YYDKDF (reference sequence). For the CDR3, the DNA is TGTGCCACCAGCAGACCGCTAGCGGGAGGAGAGACCCAGTACTTC. Residues: CATSRPLAGGETQYF.